The entry below gives a single T cell receptor (beta chain) sequence along with its context. As yet, its antigen is unknown. Between the mid-2010s and the late 2010s, patients underwent resection in Japan or China. The germline V and J ends were trimmed by 4 bases and 6 bases, with 14 bases remaining between them. Germline V CDR1 and CDR2: SGHRS, YFSETQ. The CDR3 length is 13 residues. The data originate from a study of immune evolution from preneoplasia to lung adenocarcinoma. Study-level findings and limits: Normal lung had highest clonality; later lesions appeared denser, more diverse.

Profiled with immunoSEQ multiplex PCR; TCRdb holds only in-frame clones, not every one. The data contain thousands of clones, approximately 81% of them singletons. This clonotype originated in a person aged 65-85 years with lung adenocarcinoma. This chain links TRBV5-1 with TRBJ2-7; the D gene is possibly TRBD1 (5 bases). Sequenced sample: FFPE adjacent normal lung tissue. CDR3 nucleotide sequence: TGCGCCAGCAGCGTAACAGGAATCGGCGAGCAGTACTTC. As protein: CASSVTGIGEQYF.